This T cell receptor beta chain was captured by sequencing in a study of CD8+ T cells in alopecia areata listed by TCRdb under 2018. Concerning the study at large: Treated patients were enrolled in an open-label pilot trial of oral tofacitinib, 5 to 10 mg twice daily, for moderate-to-severe alopecia areata. Patients stayed on tofacitinib for 6 to 18 months and then had 6 months of follow-up off drug so that delayed response and recurrence could be assessed. In treated patients, disease severity was measured using the SALT score, which gives the percentage of scalp surface area affected. The study used high-throughput TCRbeta sequencing to examine T cell clonal expansion in alopecia areata, in both the C3H/HeJ mouse model and human patients. Scalp tissue and sorted CD4+ and CD8+ peripheral blood T cells from patchy and totalis/universalis alopecia areata patients and from healthy controls were covered by human TCRbeta sequencing. Patients on tofacitinib were biopsied at baseline and after 4 and 24 weeks of treatment, and several of the patients also had a later scalp biopsy. Scalp clonality was compared across normal scalp (n=4), patchy alopecia areata scalp (n=8), and alopecia totalis/universalis scalp (n=8). The RNA source kit depended on sample type: the PAXgene miRNA kit for fixed scalp, the miRNeasy kit for PBMCs, and the RNeasy kit for mouse skin. TCRbeta CDR3 regions were amplified by immunoSEQ multiplex PCR using 35 Vbeta forward and 13 Jbeta reverse primers.

General conclusions and limits of the study: Shared TCR sequences between patients were less evident than in mice, which may be partly attributable to HLA diversity in the patient population. Because the treated cohort was small and had just a single nonresponder, larger studies are needed to establish links between baseline CD8+ expansion and response. Many expanded lesional clones persisted in scalp and blood during tofacitinib treatment, which may partly explain relapse after stopping treatment. Scalp TCR repertoire analysis is complicated because resident alphabeta T cells in normal human skin are also sequenced, whereas mouse skin is dominated by gammadelta T cells. Tofacitinib significantly decreased scalp clonality and the number of expanded CD8+ clones among the top 100 scalp clones. Compared with normal scalp, lesional scalp had higher clonality and more expanded CD8+ clones, particularly in alopecia totalis/universalis, a pattern that suggests antigenic drive.

The label giving this sample's time point can be read as: 20 to 30 weeks on oral tofacitinib. Explained via the paper, the treatment or condition label denotes: oral pan-JAK inhibitor, 5-10 mg twice daily. Lesional scalp punch biopsies and peripheral blood were collected from alopecia areata patients. PBMCs were isolated by density centrifugation and stained for CD3, CD4 and CD8, after which CD4+ and CD8+ T cells were sorted on a FACSAria. The junction shows trimming of 4 bases on V and 1 base on J, and the gene matches do not reach 5 bases of it. The germline V gene sets CDR1 to SNHLY and CDR2 to FYNNEI. Inclusive of the bounding cysteine and phenylalanine, the CDR3 is 17 residues long. The entry retains the CDR3 DNA only, 51 bases that are in frame from base 1. Comment on this clone: What this receptor recognizes is not known. No per-base quality is available; no much larger clone lies one base away.

Receptors were amplified or captured by the immunoSEQ multiplex PCR assay. To provide template for TCR sequencing, every sample had RNA extracted and reverse transcribed into cDNA. First-strand cDNA was synthesized using SuperScript III with a 2:1 mix of oligo-dT and random hexamers. A synthetic immune receptor repertoire was used to assess amplification bias, and residual bias was removed computationally. The study's own analysis went as follows. Raw reads were preprocessed to remove errors, and CDR3 was defined by IMGT conventions from the conserved cysteine to phenylalanine. Clonality was calculated as 1 minus Shannon entropy normalized by log2 of the number of productive unique TCRs. Scalp TCRbeta sequences were cross-referenced with sorted blood CD4 and CD8 repertoires so that the CD4 or CD8 identity of scalp clones could be inferred. Not all clones reach the TCRdb copy of this immuneACCESS table, which keeps in-frame sequences only. Checked studies attribute under half of the gap to unresolved V genes and leave the rest unexplained. V and J calls and clone size are given by that table; D and trimming were obtained from the DNA. This sample has fewer than 350,000 clones in its table, and roughly 60% of those were observed once. The top ten clonotypes cover under 2% of the sample.

Recombination connected TRBV2 to TRBJ2-5, with 14 central nucleotides matching TRBD2. This clonotype was sampled from a human donor with alopecia areata. The source material was CD4+ T cells sorted from blood, sampled at week 24, from a patient treated with tofacitinib. The base sequence is TGTGCCAGCAGTGTCGGACTAGCGGGGGGCCCCCAAGAGACCCAGTACTTC. This translates into CASSVGLAGGPQETQYF.